A single sample is the source of the 25 T cell receptor beta chains below, sequenced in a study of T cells in Graves' hyperthyroidism and ophthalmopathy. Researchers took RNA transcripts and amplified the TCR beta CDR3 regions from them. The HTBI primer set served for first-round RT-PCR of the TCR CDR3. In TCRdb, the multiplex PCR reads were re-called with MiXCR into one record per CDR3 protein. The profile covers a few hundred thousand distinct CDR3 sequences, with around 20% appearing a single time and over 35% taken by the ten largest. The sequenced sample was blood. The receptors were gathered from a man in his forties with Graves' hyperthyroidism.

In this sample, this clonotype turned up many times. The chain has TRBV14 and TRBJ1-1, with D perhaps matching TRBD1 (5 bases). Trimming shortened V by 2 bases and J by 6 bases, and 10 bases separated the two germline ends. The V gene's germline CDR1 is SGHDN and CDR2 FVKESK. The CDR3 loop spans 13 amino acids. CDR3 coding DNA: TGTGCCAGCAGCCAACGGGACTTCTCTGAAGCTTTCTTT. This translates into CASSQRDFSEAFF.

This clonotype was counted at least ten times. The CDR3, as DNA: TGCGCCAGCAGCTTGGCCGAAATAGCGGGCTACGAGCAGTACTTC. Translation: CASSLAEIAGYEQYF. The rearrangement joins TRBV5-1 to TRBJ2-7; 7 bases map to TRBD2. The germline gives CDR1 SGHRS, CDR2 YFSETQ. The V gene end was trimmed by 0 bases and the J gene end by 3 bases; junction bases not matched to a gene: 6. CDR3 length: 15 amino acids.

The J gene is TRBJ1-2, the V gene TRBV29-1, with 8 positions matching TRBD1. This CDR3 contains 13 residues. Germline V gives CDR1 SQVTM, CDR2 ANQGSEA. After removal of 6 bases from V and 2 bases from J, the junction contained 5 bases not matched to a gene. CDR3 region: CSVGTGGNYGYTF. CDR3 nucleotide sequence: TGCAGCGTGGGGACAGGCGGGAACTATGGCTACACCTTC.

This clonotype was detected once. The chain couples TRBV5-6 to TRBJ1-2, with D possibly matching TRBD1 (6 bases). Germline V gene data show CDR1 as SGHDT and CDR2 as YYEEEE. Trimming cost V 1 base and J 5 bases, with 15 bases left between them. This CDR3 has 15 amino acids. The CDR3 DNA reads as TGTGCCAGCAGCTTGCTCTACCTGGGGGCATATGGCTACACCTTC. It is translated as CASSLLYLGAYGYTF.

This clonotype has just a few counts. This chain uses TRBV6-1 with TRBJ2-4; D tentatively fits TRBD1 or TRBD2 (5 bases each). Germline CDR1 and CDR2: MNHNS and SASEGT. This CDR3 has 15 residues. Trimming took 4 bases from V and 2 from J, leaving 12 bases between them. CDR3 coding DNA: TGTGCCAGCAGTGTGAGGTGGGACCCCAAAAACATTCAGTACTTC. It translates to CASSVRWDPKNIQYF.

This clonotype was detected a few times. The chain joins TRBV9 to TRBJ2-2, with D unclear. Trimming removed 0 bases at V and 10 bases at J, with 16 bases between. The CDR3 has 15 residues. Germline CDR1 reads SGDLS; CDR2 reads YYNGEE. CDR3 coding DNA: TGTGCCAGCAGCGTAGCGATGGCTTCCCACACGGAGCTGTTTTTT. Translation: CASSVAMASHTELFF.

In this sample, this clonotype turned up many times. The rearrangement uses TRBV12-3 or TRBV12-4 and TRBJ2-1; tentatively, D is TRBD1 or TRBD2 (5 bases each). Trimming took off 6 bases at V and 4 bases at J, with 13 bases between the two ends. The CDR3 totals 14 residues. The CDR3 nucleotides are TGTGCCAGCAGGGACTCCGACAGATACAATGAGCAGTTCTTC. Residues: CASRDSDRYNEQFF.

This clonotype was counted between two and nine times. The rearrangement links TRBV27 to TRBJ2-1, with a possible D match to TRBD1 (6 bases). CDR1 is MNHEY, CDR2 SMNVEV, per germline (reference sequence). The CDR3 runs 15 residues. V was cut by 6 bases and J by 8 bases, with 20 bases left in between. The CDR3 DNA reads as TGTGCCAGCAGCCAGGACAGAGTTCGTGTCGATGAGCAGTTCTTC. Encoded protein: CASSQDRVRVDEQFF.

A few counts support this clonotype. The chain joins TRBV5-6 to TRBJ2-7; no clear D. The CDR3 totals 14 residues. V lost 3 bases and J 1 base, leaving 11 bases between the germline ends. Per the germline V gene, CDR1 is SGHDT and CDR2 is YYEEEE. The CDR3: CASSYATGSYEQYF. CDR3 DNA: TGTGCCAGCAGCTACGCGACTGGATCCTACGAGCAGTACTTC.

This clonotype has at least ten counts. The chain carries TRBV2 and TRBJ1-5; a weak D match, TRBD1 (6 bases). With 7 bases removed from V and 7 bases from J, the gap between germline ends came to 14 bases. Germline V gene sequence: CDR1 SNHLY, CDR2 FYNNEI. The CDR3 consists of 13 residues. The CDR3 DNA follows: TGTGCCAGCACCGAAATAGGGGGGCAGCCCCAGCATTTT. As protein: CASTEIGGQPQHF.

This clonotype has just one count. The chain couples TRBV29-1 to TRBJ2-1, with D unclear. Germline lookup yields CDR1 SQVTM and CDR2 ANQGSEA. The ends were cut back, 4 bases at V and 4 bases at J, with 11 bases in the middle. The length of the CDR3 is 13 residues. Here the CDR3 reads CSVGGAGYNEQFF. The CDR3, as DNA: TGCAGCGTTGGCGGCGCAGGTTACAATGAGCAGTTCTTC.

This clonotype occurred many times. This chain uses TRBV5-1 with TRBJ2-1, with D uncertain. CDR1 is SGHRS, CDR2 YFSETQ, per germline. This CDR3 has 14 residues. The V gene lost 4 bases and the J gene lost 5 bases, with 13 bases spanning the gap. This chain's CDR3 is CASSLLMGDNEQFF. The CDR3 bases are TGCGCCAGCAGCCTTTTAATGGGCGACAATGAGCAGTTCTTC.

This clonotype was detected many times. This chain links TRBV6-2 or TRBV6-3 with TRBJ2-7; D is perhaps TRBD1 (6 bases). Germline values: CDR1 MNHEY, CDR2 SVGEGT. Trimming cost V 5 bases and J 1 base, with 9 bases left between them. The CDR3 is made up of 13 amino acids. The DNA for the CDR3 is TGTGCCAGCAGTCGGGGACAATCCTACGAGCAGTACTTC. Its protein product is CASSRGQSYEQYF.

The V gene is TRBV6-1, the J gene TRBJ2-7; D not resolved. Germline CDR1 and CDR2: MNHNS and SASEGT. Trimming removed 6 bases from V and 1 base from J, with 10 bases in between. This CDR3 region has 13 residues. The CDR3, as DNA: TGTGCCAGCAGCCGCGGACGTTCCTACGAGCAGTACTTC. Amino acid sequence: CASSRGRSYEQYF.

This clonotype occurred many times. The rearrangement joins TRBV7-9 to TRBJ1-1, with D possibly TRBD1 on 6 matching bases. The length of the CDR3 is 12 residues. The V end was cut by 5 bases, the J end by 11 bases, with 15 bases between. Germline CDR1 reads SEHNR; CDR2 reads FQNEAQ (reference sequence). For the CDR3, the DNA is TGTGCCAGCAGCACCAGACCGGGGGCGGCTTTCTTT. Protein sequence: CASSTRPGAAFF.

V usage is TRBV20-1 and J usage is TRBJ1-5; 7 nucleotides align to TRBD1. Unmatched junction bases numbered 5, after V lost 4 bases and J lost 2 bases. This CDR3 comprises 14 residues. Germline V gene lookup returns CDR1 DFQATT and CDR2 SNEGSKA (reference sequence). This chain's CDR3 is CSAKGGLGNQPQHF. Written as DNA, the CDR3 is TGCAGTGCTAAAGGGGGCTTGGGCAATCAGCCCCAGCATTTT.

This clonotype was picked up a small number of times. This rearrangement joins TRBV9 to TRBJ2-2; no definite D call. V was cut by 2 bases and J by 4 bases, with 9 bases left in between. The length of the CDR3 is 14 residues. Per germline, CDR1 SGDLS and CDR2 YYNGEE. DNA for the CDR3: TGTGCCAGCAGCGTTACAGATTTCACCGGGGAGCTGTTTTTT. Amino acid sequence: CASSVTDFTGELFF.

This clonotype appeared many times. One junction end does not reproduce the germline sequence, and a read error may be involved. The chain recombines TRBV5-8 with TRBJ1-3; D is unresolved. The CDR3 runs to 16 residues. CDR1 is SGHTS and CDR2 is YDEGEE in the germline V gene. The CDR3 DNA is TGTGCCAGCAGCTTGTGGCAGCGGCCCTCTGGGAACACCATATATTTT. Residues: CASSLWQRPSGNTIYF.

This clonotype was seen many times. The gene calls are TRBV7-2 and TRBJ2-3; 10 bases fit TRBD2. The CDR3 consists of 18 residues. Germline CDR1 is SGHTA and CDR2 is FQGNSA. J gave up 0 bases and V 3 bases, and 9 bases lay outside the gene matches. CDR3 nucleotides: TGTGCCAGCAGCTTCCGGGGGCTAGCGGGGGAGAGCACAGATACGCAGTATTTT. Translating gives CASSFRGLAGESTDTQYF.

This rearrangement joins TRBV7-2 to TRBJ2-1; D tentatively reads TRBD1 or TRBD2 (6 bases each). CDR3 length: 13 residues. Trimming left V 6 bases short and J 7 bases short, with 13 bases between. Germline V gene lookup returns CDR1 SGHTA and CDR2 FQGNSA. Written as DNA, the CDR3 is TGTGCCAGCAGTTTTCTAGGGGGGAATGAGCAGTTCTTC. Translation gives CASSFLGGNEQFF.

This clonotype has ten or more counts. J is TRBJ2-1 and V is TRBV20-1; 7 nucleotides line up with TRBD1. J gave up 3 bases and V 1 base, and 3 bases lay outside the gene matches. Germline V gene lookup returns CDR1 DFQATT and CDR2 SNEGSKA (reference sequence). This CDR3 contains 14 residues. CDR3 DNA: TGCAGTGCTAGAGTCAGGGGGTACTACAATGAGCAGTTCTTC. As protein: CSARVRGYYNEQFF.

This clonotype was picked up many times. The chain carries TRBV2 and TRBJ1-6, with TRBD1 identical over 8 bases. Germline CDR1 SNHLY, CDR2 FYNNEI. CDR3 size: 13 residues. Trimming took 8 bases from V and 7 from J; bases not matched to a gene: 4. Here the CDR3 reads CASGTGQNSPLHF. For the CDR3, the DNA is TGTGCCAGCGGGACAGGCCAGAATTCACCCCTCCACTTT.

This clonotype was detected many times. The chain recombines TRBV20-1 with TRBJ2-1; 8 bases fit TRBD2. The CDR3 covers 18 residues. With V trimmed by 0 bases and J by 5 bases, 15 bases remained unmatched. Germline V CDR1 and CDR2: DFQATT, SNEGSKA (reference sequence). CDR3 sequence (DNA): TGCAGTGCTAGAGAAGTTATTAGGGCTAGCGGGCGAAACAATGAGCAGTTCTTC. This codes for CSAREVIRASGRNNEQFF.

Many counts were recorded for this clonotype. The V gene is TRBV9, the J gene TRBJ1-5; 7 nucleotides align to TRBD1. Germline V gene lookup returns CDR1 SGDLS and CDR2 YYNGEE. The junction had 2 bases not matched to a gene; V was cut back by 0 bases and J by 5 bases. This CDR3 region has 14 residues. The DNA of the CDR3 is TGTGCCAGCAGCGTAGGGGACAGATATCAGCCCCAGCATTTT. It codes for CASSVGDRYQPQHF. Full variable domain (remainder filled in from reference TRBV9 and TRBJ1-5): DSGVTQTPKHLITATGQRVTLRCSPRSGDLSVYWYQQSLDQGLQFLIQYYNGEERAKGNILERFSAQQFPDLHSELNLSSLELGDSALYFCASSVGDRYQPQHFGDGTRLSIL.

This clonotype was detected ten times or more. This sequence joins TRBV28 and TRBJ1-4; D might be TRBD1 (6 bases). Germline V CDR1 and CDR2: MDHEN, SYDVKM. Trimming took 5 bases from V and 6 from J, leaving 13 bases between them. The CDR3 covers 14 residues. CDR3 bases: TGTGCCAGCAGTATGGGGGGGGCATATGAAAAACTGTTTTTT. Its translation is CASSMGGAYEKLFF.